The 23 T cell receptor beta chains in this list originate from one sample, sequenced in a study of blood T cell repertoires in COVID-19. Using immunoSEQ multiplex PCR, the repertoire was profiled, and TCRdb retains in-frame clones only, with some absent. Of over 600,000 clones in the sample, around 89% were seen once. The sample comprised peripheral blood. The receptor source for this set is a woman in her late teens or twenties with acute or convalescent COVID-19.

The sample holds one count of this clone. The V and J genes are TRBV6-5 and TRBJ1-6; TRBD1 agrees at 9 bases. Germline values: CDR1 MNHEY, CDR2 SVGAGI. This CDR3 has 16 amino acids. V was clipped by 2 bases and J by 5 bases; unmatched bases: 4. The CDR3 spells CASSYARDRDNSPLHF. CDR3 in DNA: TGTGCCAGCAGTTACGCCCGGGACAGGGATAATTCACCCCTCCACTTT.

The chain couples TRBV11-2 to TRBJ2-1; 7 nucleotides match TRBD1. The CDR3 has 15 residues. Germline lookup yields CDR1 SGHAT and CDR2 FQNNGV. V was pared by 5 bases and J by 5 bases, with 9 bases of the junction left unmatched. CDR3 in DNA: TGTGCCAGCAGCCCTGGGACAGAACTACACAATGAGCAGTTCTTC. This translates into CASSPGTELHNEQFF.

The chain couples TRBV5-1 to TRBJ1-2; D is possibly TRBD1 (5 bases). V was trimmed by 4 bases and J by 5 bases, leaving 15 bases between them. The V gene's germline CDR1 is SGHRS and CDR2 YFSETQ. The CDR3 contains 14 residues. Here the CDR3 reads CASSPTGERYGYTF. The CDR3 DNA reads as TGCGCCAGCAGCCCCACGGGGGAAAGGTATGGCTACACCTTC.

This chain connects TRBV15 to TRBJ1-5; a possible D gene is TRBD1 (6 bases). This CDR3 has 15 amino acids. The germline V gene has CDR1 LNHNV and CDR2 YYDKDF (reference sequence). Deletions cut 0 bases from V and 7 bases from J, with 13 bases between. CDR3 coding DNA: TGTGCCACCAGCAGAGATAGGGGGGGCGGGCAGCCCCAGCATTTT. Protein: CATSRDRGGGQPQHF.

The chain employs TRBV5-6 and TRBJ2-7; 7 nucleotides match TRBD1. The trim removed 4 bases at V and 1 base at J, leaving 5 bases unmatched. Germline loops: CDR1 SGHDT, CDR2 YYEEEE. This CDR3 comprises 14 residues. The CDR3 sequence is CASSPGTESYEQYF. As DNA, the CDR3 is TGTGCCAGCAGCCCAGGGACAGAATCCTACGAGCAGTACTTC.

The rearrangement links TRBV5-5 to TRBJ2-5; no definite D call. Germline lookup yields CDR1 SGHKS and CDR2 YYEKEE (reference sequence). V lost 4 bases to trimming and J lost 5 bases, with 9 bases between them. The length of the CDR3 is 12 residues. In nucleotides, the CDR3 is TGTGCCAGCAGCAGAGTGGAGGAGACCCAGTACTTC. Its translation: CASSRVEETQYF.

The V call is TRBV14, the J call TRBJ1-1; 10 nucleotides match TRBD1. The V gene end was trimmed by 3 bases and the J gene end by 11 bases; junction bases not matched to a gene: 9. The germline CDR1 and CDR2 sequences are SGHDN and FVKESK. The CDR3 has 14 residues. The CDR3 coding sequence is TGTGCCAGCAGCCACCGGGACAGGGGCCTAGGGGCTTTCTTT. Amino acid sequence: CASSHRDRGLGAFF.

The chain links TRBV19 to TRBJ1-2; D unclear. This CDR3 is built from 13 residues. Germline CDR1 reads LNHDA; CDR2 reads SQIVND (reference sequence). Trimming cost V 0 bases and J 5 bases, with 7 bases left between them. The CDR3 reads CASSIDPLYGYTF. CDR3 coding DNA: TGTGCCAGTAGTATAGACCCTCTATATGGCTACACCTTC.

The table lists this clone with a count of one. The junction and the germline gene differ at one end; a read error may be behind it. CDR3 sequence: CASSQDKYAVEDF. The CDR3 DNA reads TGCGCCAGCAGCCAAGATAAGTACGCGGTCGAAGACTTC. This sequence joins TRBV4-3 and TRBJ2-7; no clear D. Per germline, CDR1 LGHNA and CDR2 YSLEER. The CDR3 has 13 amino acids.

The V gene is TRBV6-5, the J gene TRBJ1-2, with TRBD1 matching over 7 bases. The V and J ends lost 9 bases and 1 base, in that order; junction bases with no gene match: 8. The CDR3 runs 14 residues. The germline V gene has CDR1 MNHEY and CDR2 SVGAGI. As DNA, the CDR3 is TGTGCCAGTTCGGGACAGCCAAGTAACTATGGCTACACCTTC. Its protein product is CASSGQPSNYGYTF.

This clone has a single count. The J gene is TRBJ2-7, the V gene TRBV30, with TRBD1 as a possible D gene (6 bases). The CDR3 sequence is 14 residues long. The V gene lost 2 bases and the J gene lost 4 bases, with 15 bases spanning the gap. Germline V gene sequence: CDR1 GTSNPN, CDR2 SVGIG (reference sequence). The CDR3: CAWSPNRVPYEQYF. Here the CDR3 DNA reads TGTGCCTGGAGTCCAAACAGGGTTCCTTACGAGCAGTACTTC. The full variable domain, completed using reference TRBV30 and TRBJ2-7, is SQTIHQWPATLVQPVGSPLSLECTVEGTSNPNLYWYRQAAGRGLQLLFYSVGIGQISSEVPQNLSASRPQDRQFILSSKKLLLSDSGFYLCAWSPNRVPYEQYFGPGTRLTVT.

CDR3 bases: TGCGCCAGCAGGGTAGGGCTAGCGGGGGAGACCCAGTACTTC. Translating gives CASRVGLAGETQYF. The gene calls are TRBV10-1 and TRBJ2-5; 9 bases agree with TRBD2. Germline CDR1 reads WNHNN; CDR2 reads SYGVQD (reference sequence). V gave up 6 bases and J gave up 5 bases; unmatched junction bases: 7. There are 14 residues in the CDR3.

The V gene is TRBV4-1, the J gene TRBJ1-2; TRBD1 might be the D (5 bases). Trimming left V 1 base short and J 4 bases short, with 10 bases between. CDR3 size: 14 residues. Germline V CDR1 and CDR2: MGHRA, YSYEKL. The CDR3 reads CASSQVDSLYGYTF. CDR3 nucleotide sequence: TGCGCCAGCAGCCAAGTCGACAGCCTCTATGGCTACACCTTC.

The chain is built from TRBV24-1 and TRBJ1-5; no firm D call. The CDR3 is 14 residues long. The germline gives CDR1 KGHDR, CDR2 SFDVKD. V lost 4 bases, J lost 0 bases, and 6 bases lay in between. CDR3 in DNA: TGTGCCACCAGTGAGCCCTATAGCAATCAGCCCCAGCATTTT. Protein: CATSEPYSNQPQHF.

The genes are TRBV6-1 and TRBJ1-1, with 10 bases aligning to TRBD1. The CDR3 sequence is 16 residues long. Losses at the gene ends were 2 bases for V and 5 bases for J; bases not matched to a gene: 8. Per the germline V gene, CDR1 is MNHNS and CDR2 is SASEGT. The DNA for the CDR3 is TGTGCCAGCAGTGAACTTCTAGGGACAGGGGATACTGAAGCTTTCTTT. Its translation is CASSELLGTGDTEAFF.

V gene TRBV9 combines with J gene TRBJ2-3; D might be TRBD1 (5 bases). V was pared by 0 bases and J by 0 bases, with 8 bases between. The germline V gene encodes CDR1 SGDLS and CDR2 YYNGEE. The CDR3 consists of 15 residues. In nucleotides, the CDR3 is TGTGCCAGCAGCGTAGTAGGGGATAGCACAGATACGCAGTATTTT. It is translated as CASSVVGDSTDTQYF.

The rearrangement uses TRBV5-1 and TRBJ1-1; TRBD1 matches at 8 bases. The V and J ends lost 7 bases and 4 bases, in that order; junction bases with no gene match: 9. Germline V gene lookup returns CDR1 SGHRS and CDR2 YFSETQ. This CDR3 is built from 14 residues. CDR3 nucleotides: TGCGCCAGCTGCGTCTCTGGACAGGGCACTGAAGCTTTCTTT. Its translation: CASCVSGQGTEAFF. The full variable domain, in which reference TRBV5-1 and TRBJ1-1 provide the parts outside the CDR3, is KAGVTQTPRYLIKTRGQQVTLSCSPISGHRSVSWYQQTPGQGLQFLFEYFSETQRNKGNFPGRFSGRQFSNSRSEMNVSTLELGDSALYLCASCVSGQGTEAFFGQGTRLTVV.

This chain uses TRBV7-9 with TRBJ2-1; TRBD2 might be the D (6 bases). Trimming left V 5 bases short and J 5 bases short, with 13 bases between. The V gene's germline CDR1 is SEHNR and CDR2 FQNEAQ (reference sequence). The CDR3 totals 14 residues. Here the CDR3 DNA reads TGTGCCAGCAGCCCGGGAGTCTATAACAATGAGCAGTTCTTC. It yields the protein CASSPGVYNNEQFF.

Only a few counts were recorded for this clone. Distinct nucleotide sequences in the sample also encode this CDR3. The chain is built from TRBV19 and TRBJ1-1; possibly TRBD1 for D (5 bases). The CDR3 consists of 14 residues. Trimming left V 3 bases short and J 1 base short, with 9 bases between. CDR1 LNHDA and CDR2 SQIVND come from the germline V gene (reference sequence). The CDR3 spells CASSIQGWNTEAFF. CDR3 coding DNA: TGTGCCAGTAGTATCCAGGGCTGGAACACTGAAGCTTTCTTT.

This sequence joins TRBV4-2 and TRBJ2-7, with 9 bases aligning to TRBD2. CDR3 length: 15 residues. Germline CDR1 LGHNA, CDR2 YNFKEQ. The J segment lost 2 bases and the V segment lost 1 base, leaving 3 bases of the junction unmatched. The CDR3 here is CASSQAAGGAYEQYF. The CDR3 DNA reads TGTGCCAGCAGCCAAGCAGCGGGGGGTGCCTACGAGCAGTACTTC.

Notes on this clone: The sample carries other DNA sequences with the same CDR3. The genes are TRBV20-1 and TRBJ1-2; no reliable D call. This CDR3 has 12 residues. CDR1 and CDR2 from the germline V gene are DFQATT and SNEGSKA (reference sequence). Trimming removed 3 bases at V and 1 base at J, with 6 bases between. The CDR3 protein is CSASSGNYGYTF. The DNA for the CDR3 is TGCAGTGCTAGTTCCGGTAACTATGGCTACACCTTC.

This chain joins TRBV30 and TRBJ1-1, with D tentatively TRBD1 (6 bases). Trimming shortened V by 1 base and J by 2 bases, and 17 bases separated the two germline ends. Germline V gives CDR1 GTSNPN, CDR2 SVGIG (reference sequence). The CDR3 runs to 16 residues. CDR3 sequence: CAWSGLPGQGNTEAFF. CDR3 sequence (DNA): TGTGCCTGGAGTGGGCTGCCGGGACAAGGAAACACTGAAGCTTTCTTT.

The chain joins TRBV4-1 to TRBJ2-5; TRBD1 matches 8 bases. From germline, CDR1 is MGHRA and CDR2 YSYEKL. Trimming at V came to 0 bases and at J to 2 bases, leaving 11 bases not matched to a gene. The CDR3 is made up of 18 amino acids. CDR3 nucleotides: TGCGCCAGCAGCCAAGATCGGACAGGGCCGCGCGGGCAAGAGACCCAGTACTTC. Protein sequence: CASSQDRTGPRGQETQYF.